These 12 T cell receptor beta chains were sequenced from one sample in a study of blood T cell repertoires in COVID-19. Here immunoSEQ multiplex PCR was the method, and the copy in TCRdb shows in-frame clones only, minus some. Among around 310,000 clones, roughly 91% were seen once, and the ten largest hold roughly 10%. Sequences were obtained from PBMCs or T cells enriched from blood (not recorded which). These receptors all stem from a woman aged 25-40 years who had recovered from COVID-19.

V and J are TRBV7-8 and TRBJ2-6; D ambiguous. The CDR3 is 16 amino acids. Looked up from germline, CDR1 is SGHVS and CDR2 is FQNEAQ. The germline V and J ends were trimmed by 2 bases and 1 base, with 9 bases remaining between them. The CDR3 nucleotides are TGTGCCAGCAGCTTAAGACTGACGTCTGGGGCCAACGTCCTGACTTTC. Its translation: CASSLRLTSGANVLTF.

V is TRBV6-5 and J is TRBJ2-1, with D uncertain. Germline CDR1 reads MNHEY; CDR2 reads SVGAGI. The CDR3 runs 15 residues. The V end was cut by 7 bases, the J end by 2 bases, with 15 bases between. CDR3 coding DNA: TGTGCCAGCACCATTTCCCCTAATGCCTACAATGAGCAGTTCTTC. Residues: CASTISPNAYNEQFF.

The rearrangement links TRBV5-1 to TRBJ2-5, with TRBD1 matching 9 bases. Germline V lookup: CDR1 SGHRS, CDR2 YFSETQ. V trimming: 3 bases; J trimming: 5 bases; junction bases outside the gene matches: 5. This CDR3 region has 14 residues. CDR3 sequence: CASSWTGDGETQYF. The DNA for the CDR3 is TGCGCCAGCAGCTGGACAGGGGACGGGGAGACCCAGTACTTC.

The V and J genes are TRBV6-5 and TRBJ1-2, with 8 nucleotides matching TRBD1. The germline CDR1 and CDR2 sequences are MNHEY and SVGAGI. The CDR3 runs 15 residues. J was trimmed by 8 bases and V by 4 bases; bases with no gene match: 12. The CDR3 spells CASSSGMGQASGYTF. Here the CDR3 DNA reads TGTGCCAGCAGTTCGGGGATGGGACAGGCCAGCGGCTACACCTTC.

The chain recombines TRBV7-2 with TRBJ2-3, with D possibly being TRBD2 (6 bases). This CDR3 is built from 14 residues. Germline V gene lookup returns CDR1 SGHTA and CDR2 FQGNSA. Trimming stripped 1 base from V and 5 bases from J, with 10 bases between. The CDR3 nucleotides are TGTGCCAGCAGCTTAGTAGGGGAGGTAGATACGCAGTATTTT. Translating gives CASSLVGEVDTQYF.

This chain uses TRBV5-4 with TRBJ2-1; D call uncertain. The CDR3 length is 14 residues. Deletions cut 3 bases from V and 8 bases from J, with 15 bases between. Germline CDR1 is SGHNT and CDR2 is YYREEE (reference sequence). The CDR3 DNA reads TGTGCCAGCAGCTCCCCTGATCTCCGGGATGAGCAGTTCTTC. Protein product: CASSSPDLRDEQFF.

This clone was observed a single time. The chain employs TRBV19 and TRBJ1-4; TRBD1 might be the D (6 bases). The germline V and J ends were trimmed by 6 bases and 8 bases, with 31 bases remaining between them. CDR1 is LNHDA and CDR2 is SQIVND in the germline V gene (reference sequence). This CDR3 has 19 amino acids. The CDR3 reads CASSETPSGTWSIREKLFF. CDR3 DNA: TGTGCCAGTAGCGAAACCCCCAGCGGGACATGGAGTATAAGGGAAAAACTGTTTTTT.

DNA for the CDR3: TGTGCCAGCTCCCAAGCTAGCGAGAGCTACGAGCAGTACTTC. Amino acid sequence: CASSQASESYEQYF. This sequence joins TRBV18 and TRBJ2-7; D may be TRBD2 (6 bases). V lost 6 bases and J lost 3, with 15 bases in between. CDR1 KGHSH and CDR2 LQKENI come from the germline V gene. This CDR3 is built from 14 residues.

The J gene is TRBJ1-1, the V gene TRBV15; 7 bases map to TRBD1. CDR3 length equals 14 residues. Germline CDR1 is LNHNV and CDR2 is YYDKDF (reference sequence). V trimming: 1 base; J trimming: 10 bases; junction bases outside the gene matches: 9. The CDR3 is CATSRGGGSESAFF. For the CDR3, the DNA is TGTGCCACCAGCAGAGGAGGGGGCAGCGAGTCAGCTTTCTTT.

The V and J genes are TRBV29-1 and TRBJ2-7, with D perhaps TRBD2 (5 bases). Per the germline V gene, CDR1 is SQVTM and CDR2 is ANQGSEA. The CDR3 runs to 12 residues. V lost 4 bases, J lost 4 bases, and 11 bases lay in between. The chain's CDR3 is CSVAASSYEQYF. The CDR3 nucleotides are TGCAGCGTTGCCGCTAGCAGTTACGAGCAGTACTTC.

J is TRBJ2-1 and V is TRBV19; tentative D call: TRBD2 (5 bases). Germline values: CDR1 LNHDA, CDR2 SQIVND (reference sequence). Trimming took 1 base from V and 6 from J, leaving 16 bases between them. The CDR3 length is 16 residues. The CDR3 DNA reads TGTGCCAGTAGTATAGGAGGGAGCGATTTCGGCAATGAGCAGTTCTTC. As protein: CASSIGGSDFGNEQFF.

The chain uses TRBV11-2 and TRBJ2-3; TRBD2 matches 10 bases. Germline-derived CDR1 and CDR2 are SGHAT and FQNNGV. J was trimmed by 6 bases and V by 1 base; bases with no gene match: 13. The CDR3 has 18 residues. Written as DNA, the CDR3 is TGTGCCAGCAGCTTAGGGCTCCGGGGACTAGCGACCAGGGATACGCAGTATTTT. It is translated as CASSLGLRGLATRDTQYF.